The 11 T cell receptor beta chains reported below all come from one sample, sequenced in a study of OX40 agonist ivuxolimab in advanced cancers. The repertoire was sequenced with immunoSEQ multiplex PCR; TCRdb's copy has only in-frame clones and lacks some. This table holds about 57,000 clones, under 85% found once. The material was CD4+ or CD8+ T cells sorted from blood, obtained in a trial of the OX40 agonist ivuxolimab. The receptors were gathered from an adult with an advanced solid tumor such as melanoma, head and neck, liver or kidney cancer.

This clone has only one observation. This chain joins TRBV15 and TRBJ2-7; D not certain. The germline gives CDR1 LNHNV, CDR2 YYDKDF (reference sequence). Trimming took 0 bases from V and 5 from J, leaving 8 bases between them. The CDR3 is 13 amino acids. CDR3 DNA: TGTGCCACCAGCAGAGATGTGGGCCACGAGCAGTACTTC. Amino acid sequence: CATSRDVGHEQYF. The full variable domain, its missing parts supplied by reference TRBV15 and TRBJ2-7, is DAMVIQNPRYQVTQFGKPVTLSCSQTLNHNVMYWYQQKSSQAPKLLFHYYDKDFNNEADTPDNFQSRRPNTSFCFLDIRSPGLGDTAMYLCATSRDVGHEQYFGPGTRLTVT.

This chain connects TRBV14 to TRBJ2-5, with D hard to call. The ends were cut back, 2 bases at V and 4 bases at J, with 2 bases in the middle. The germline V gene has CDR1 SGHDN and CDR2 FVKESK. There are 11 residues in the CDR3. CDR3: CASSQLETQYF. The CDR3 bases are TGTGCCAGCAGCCAACTAGAGACCCAGTACTTC. Looking up the rest from reference TRBV14 and TRBJ2-5 gives the full variable domain: EAGVTQFPSHSVIEKGQTVTLRCDPISGHDNLYWYRRVMGKEIKFLLHFVKESKQDESGMPNNRFLAERTGGTYSTLKVQPAELEDSGVYFCASSQLETQYFGPGTRLLVL.

This chain links TRBV6-1 with TRBJ1-5, with 8 bases that match TRBD1. This CDR3 spans 15 amino acids. The J segment lost 10 bases and the V segment lost 3 bases, leaving 11 bases of the junction unmatched. Germline V gives CDR1 MNHNS, CDR2 SASEGT. CDR3 sequence (DNA): TGTGCCAGCAGTGACACCCCAGGGGGCGATTTTCCCCAGCATTTT. This sequence encodes CASSDTPGGDFPQHF.

Note on this clone: Other DNA sequences in the same sample also yield this CDR3. CDR3 sequence: CASSPSAGGPYEQYF. The CDR3 nucleotides are TGTGCCAGCTCACCCTCAGCGGGAGGGCCTTACGAGCAGTACTTC. The V call is TRBV18, the J call TRBJ2-7; 10 bases are shared with TRBD2. V shed 3 bases and J 4 bases; nucleotides not matched to a gene: 6. The CDR3 consists of 15 residues. CDR1 is KGHSH and CDR2 is LQKENI in the germline V gene.

V gene TRBV25-1 combines with J gene TRBJ1-4; D remains unclear. The CDR3 covers 14 residues. Germline V gene data show CDR1 as MGHDK and CDR2 as SYGVNS. Trimming cost V 1 base and J 10 bases, with 13 bases left between them. CDR3 nucleotide sequence: TGTGCCAGCAGTGAATCAGGAGGGTTCCCAAAACTGTTTTTT. Translating it yields CASSESGGFPKLFF.

The J gene is TRBJ2-1, the V gene TRBV7-9; the D gene is possibly TRBD1 (5 bases). CDR1 and CDR2 from the germline V gene are SEHNR and FQNEAQ (reference sequence). The V and J ends lost 1 base and 6 bases respectively, with 10 bases between them. This CDR3 region has 14 residues. In DNA form, the CDR3 reads TGTGCCAGCAGCTTAGACGCCAGGGCCAATGAGCAGTTCTTC. Translated: CASSLDARANEQFF.

V and J are TRBV9 and TRBJ2-1; D may correspond to TRBD1 or TRBD2 (5 bases each). V was clipped by 2 bases and J by 9 bases, with 15 bases between them. Germline values: CDR1 SGDLS, CDR2 YYNGEE. The CDR3 has 14 residues. The CDR3 spells CASSVEGTGSEQFF. Here the CDR3 DNA reads TGTGCCAGCAGCGTCGAGGGGACGGGGTCTGAGCAGTTCTTC.

This clone was recorded once. No DNA is shown, since the ends of the CDR3 on it are uncertain; the CDR3 is the one TCRdb lists. The chain recombines TRBV28 with TRBJ2-3; the DNA was not used to check the table's D call, TRBD2. Per the germline V gene, CDR1 is MDHEN and CDR2 is SYDVKM. The CDR3 comprises 15 residues, both ends counted. CDR3 region: CASSSSGGRADTQYF.

The chain is built from TRBV7-8 and TRBJ2-5, with 9 positions matching TRBD2. The end of the DNA fits TRBJ2-7 better, so the J call may be wrong. Germline V lookup: CDR1 SGHVS, CDR2 FQNEAQ. The CDR3 is 17 amino acids. In DNA, the CDR3 is TGTGCCAGCAGCTTAAGTCGGCGGGAGGGCCCCTCCTACGAGCAGTACTTC. This gives the protein CASSLSRREGPSYEQYF.

This sequence joins TRBV27 and TRBJ2-7, with 8 bases that match TRBD1. J was trimmed by 3 bases and V by 5 bases; bases with no gene match: 9. Germline V lookup: CDR1 MNHEY, CDR2 SMNVEV (reference sequence). The CDR3 loop spans 15 amino acids. The CDR3, as DNA: TGTGCCAGCAGTCGAACAGGGGGAGGTGGCTACGAGCAGTACTTC. Encoded protein: CASSRTGGGGYEQYF.

The rearrangement joins TRBV6-1 to TRBJ2-7; D could derive from TRBD1 or TRBD2 (5 bases each). This CDR3 is built from 15 residues. Germline CDR1 and CDR2: MNHNS and SASEGT. Trimming took off 2 bases at V and 0 bases at J, with 11 bases between the two ends. The DNA for the CDR3 is TGTGCCAGCAGTGAACGGGGCGGAAGCTCCTACGAGCAGTACTTC. Its protein product is CASSERGGSSYEQYF.